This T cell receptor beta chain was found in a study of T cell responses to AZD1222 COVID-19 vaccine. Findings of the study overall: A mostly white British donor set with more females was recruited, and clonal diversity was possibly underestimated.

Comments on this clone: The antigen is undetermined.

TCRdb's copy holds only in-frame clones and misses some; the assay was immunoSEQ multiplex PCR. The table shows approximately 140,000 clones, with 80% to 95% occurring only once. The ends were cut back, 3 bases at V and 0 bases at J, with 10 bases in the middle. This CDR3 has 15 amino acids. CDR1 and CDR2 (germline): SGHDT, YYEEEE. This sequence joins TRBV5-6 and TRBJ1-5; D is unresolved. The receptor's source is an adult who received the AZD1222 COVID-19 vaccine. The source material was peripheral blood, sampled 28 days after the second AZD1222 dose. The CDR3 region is CASSYRPYSNQPQHF. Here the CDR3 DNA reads TGTGCCAGCAGCTACCGTCCTTATAGCAATCAGCCCCAGCATTTT.